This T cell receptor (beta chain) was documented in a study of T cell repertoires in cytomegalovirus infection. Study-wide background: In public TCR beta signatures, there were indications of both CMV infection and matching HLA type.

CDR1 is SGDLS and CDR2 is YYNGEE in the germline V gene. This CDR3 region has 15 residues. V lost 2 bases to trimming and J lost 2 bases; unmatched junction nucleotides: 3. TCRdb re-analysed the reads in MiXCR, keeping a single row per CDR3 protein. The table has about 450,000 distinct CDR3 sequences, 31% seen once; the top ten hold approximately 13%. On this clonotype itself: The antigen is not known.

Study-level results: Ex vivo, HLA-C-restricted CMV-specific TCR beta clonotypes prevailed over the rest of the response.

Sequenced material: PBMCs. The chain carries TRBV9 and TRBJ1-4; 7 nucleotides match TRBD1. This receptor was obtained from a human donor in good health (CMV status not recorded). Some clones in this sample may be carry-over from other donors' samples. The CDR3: CASSVTGFTNEKLFF. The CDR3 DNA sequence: TGTGCCAGCAGCGTGACAGGGTTTACTAATGAAAAACTGTTTTTT.